Listed here are 5 T cell receptor beta chains from one sample, sequenced in a study of cytomegalovirus exposure and HLA in healthy donors. Primers included in the PCR were 60 Vbeta and 13 Jbeta primers. Here immunoSEQ multiplex PCR was the method, and the copy in TCRdb shows in-frame clones only, minus some. The table shows roughly 120,000 clones, with roughly 84% occurring only once. Material: PBMCs. The receptors here all came from a woman aged 18-35 years in good health and CMV-seropositive.

This clone was found a few times. V usage is TRBV25-1 and J usage is TRBJ2-3; TRBD1 is a possible D gene (6 bases). Germline values: CDR1 MGHDK, CDR2 SYGVNS. V lost 7 bases, J lost 6 bases, and 11 bases lay in between. The length of the CDR3 is 12 residues. The DNA of the CDR3 is TGTGCCAGCACCGAAGACAGGGATACGCAGTATTTT. Translated: CASTEDRDTQYF.

The chain links TRBV5-4 to TRBJ2-2; 8 bases agree with TRBD2. Unmatched junction bases numbered 6, after V lost 1 base and J lost 7 bases. CDR3 length: 15 amino acids. Germline CDR1 SGHNT, CDR2 YYREEE (reference sequence). CDR3 DNA sequence: TGTGCCAGCAGCTTGCGGGGGGGCGATAGCGGGGAGCTGTTTTTT. It is translated as CASSLRGGDSGELFF.

This clone appeared once. The chain links TRBV7-2 to TRBJ2-1, with D perhaps TRBD1 (5 bases). Germline V CDR1 and CDR2: SGHTA, FQGNSA. The CDR3 spans 16 residues. V was pared by 1 base and J by 8 bases, with 18 bases between. The CDR3 nucleotides read TGTGCCAGCAGCTTAGAGAACCTCCAGGGTTGGGATGAGCAGTTCTTC. This gives the protein CASSLENLQGWDEQFF.

The CDR3 spells CARQGWSIGNSNQPQHF. The CDR3 DNA follows: TGTGCCAGACAGGGATGGTCGATCGGGAATAGCAATCAGCCCCAGCATTTT. This chain uses TRBV19 with TRBJ1-5, with D perhaps matching TRBD1 (6 bases). The CDR3 runs to 17 residues. The V gene lost 9 bases and the J gene lost 0 bases, with 21 bases spanning the gap. The germline V gene encodes CDR1 LNHDA and CDR2 SQIVND (reference sequence).

J is TRBJ2-2 and V is TRBV5-4, with 7 bases matching TRBD1. J was trimmed by 4 bases and V by 3 bases; bases with no gene match: 0. CDR3 length: 13 amino acids. The germline CDR1 and CDR2 sequences are SGHNT and YYREEE (reference sequence). The CDR3 DNA reads TGTGCCAGCAGCTGGGACAGCACCGGGGAGCTGTTTTTT. Amino acid sequence: CASSWDSTGELFF.